This T cell receptor (beta chain) came from a study of blood T cell repertoires in COVID-19. This CDR3 is built from 14 residues. With 5 bases clipped from V and 5 bases from J, the junction kept 6 bases outside the gene matches. Germline assignment: CDR1 SEHNR and CDR2 FQNEAQ (reference sequence). Method: immunoSEQ multiplex PCR; TCRdb's copy keeps in-frame clones and lacks some. The sample includes about 170,000 clones, under 90% of them seen just once. This receptor was identified in a woman between 65 and 79 years old with COVID-19, enrolled during active disease. J is TRBJ2-5 and V is TRBV7-9, with 9 positions matching TRBD2. Sequencing was done on a sample of peripheral blood. The CDR3 bases are TGTGCCAGCAGCCCGACTAGCGGCCTTGAGACCCAGTACTTC. It codes for CASSPTSGLETQYF.